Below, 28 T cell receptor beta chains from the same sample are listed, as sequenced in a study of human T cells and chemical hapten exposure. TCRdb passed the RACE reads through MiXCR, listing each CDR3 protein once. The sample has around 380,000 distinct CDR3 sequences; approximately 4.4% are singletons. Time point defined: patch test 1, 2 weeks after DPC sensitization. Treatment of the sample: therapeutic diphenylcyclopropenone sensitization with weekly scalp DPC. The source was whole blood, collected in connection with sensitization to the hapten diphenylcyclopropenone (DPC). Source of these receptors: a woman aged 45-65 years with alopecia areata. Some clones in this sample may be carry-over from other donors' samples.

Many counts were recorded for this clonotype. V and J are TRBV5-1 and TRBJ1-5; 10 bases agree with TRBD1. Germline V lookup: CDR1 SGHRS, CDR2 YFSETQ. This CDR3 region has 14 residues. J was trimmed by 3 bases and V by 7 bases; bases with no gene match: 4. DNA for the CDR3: TGCGCCAGCTTCGGGACAGGGGCCAATCAGCCCCAGCATTTT. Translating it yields CASFGTGANQPQHF. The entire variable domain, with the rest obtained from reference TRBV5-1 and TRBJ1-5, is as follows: KAGVTQTPRYLIKTRGQQVTLSCSPISGHRSVSWYQQTPGQGLQFLFEYFSETQRNKGNFPGRFSGRQFSNSRSEMNVSTLELGDSALYLCASFGTGANQPQHFGDGTRLSIL.

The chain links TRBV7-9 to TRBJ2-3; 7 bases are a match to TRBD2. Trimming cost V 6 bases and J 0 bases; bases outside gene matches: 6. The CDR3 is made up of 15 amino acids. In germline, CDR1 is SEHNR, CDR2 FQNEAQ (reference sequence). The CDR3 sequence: CASRVPSGSTDTQYF. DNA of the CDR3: TGTGCCAGCAGAGTCCCTAGCGGTAGCACAGATACGCAGTATTTT.

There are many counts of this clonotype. The CDR3 sequence: CAISGQGSFYGYTF. In nucleotides, the CDR3 is TGTGCCATCAGTGGGCAGGGCTCCTTCTATGGCTACACCTTC. This chain uses TRBV10-3 with TRBJ1-2, with D perhaps matching TRBD1 (5 bases). Trimming stripped 4 bases from V and 4 bases from J, with 13 bases between. Germline loops: CDR1 ENHRY, CDR2 SYGVKD. This CDR3 has 14 amino acids.

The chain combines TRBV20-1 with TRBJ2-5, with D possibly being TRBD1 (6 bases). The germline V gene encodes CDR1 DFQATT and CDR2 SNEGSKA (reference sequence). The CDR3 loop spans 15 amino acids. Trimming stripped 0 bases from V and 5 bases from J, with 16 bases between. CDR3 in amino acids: CSARDPRGVGETQYF. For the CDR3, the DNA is TGCAGTGCTAGAGATCCCAGGGGAGTAGGGGAGACCCAGTACTTC.

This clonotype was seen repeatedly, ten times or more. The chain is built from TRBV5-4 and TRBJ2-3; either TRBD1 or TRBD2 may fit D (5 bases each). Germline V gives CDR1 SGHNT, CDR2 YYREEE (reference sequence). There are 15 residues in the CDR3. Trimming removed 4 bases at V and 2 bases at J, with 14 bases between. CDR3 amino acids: CASSTQGVLTDTQYF. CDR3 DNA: TGTGCCAGCAGCACGCAGGGAGTTCTCACAGATACGCAGTATTTT.

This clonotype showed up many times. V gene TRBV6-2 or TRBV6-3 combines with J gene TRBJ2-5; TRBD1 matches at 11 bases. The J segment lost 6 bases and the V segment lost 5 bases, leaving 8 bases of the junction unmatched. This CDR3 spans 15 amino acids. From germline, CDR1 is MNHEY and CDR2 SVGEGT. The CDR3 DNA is TGTGCCAGCAGTCCCGGGACAGGGGGGCGGAAGACCCAGTACTTC. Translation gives CASSPGTGGRKTQYF.

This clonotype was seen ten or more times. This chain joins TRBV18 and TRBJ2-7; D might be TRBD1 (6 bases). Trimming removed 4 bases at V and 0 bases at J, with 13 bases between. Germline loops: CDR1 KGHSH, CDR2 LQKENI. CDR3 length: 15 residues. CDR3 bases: TGTGCCAGCTCACTTGACAGGTTTAGCTCCTACGAGCAGTACTTC. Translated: CASSLDRFSSYEQYF. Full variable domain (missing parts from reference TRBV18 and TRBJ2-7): NAGVMQNPRHLVRRRGQEARLRCSPMKGHSHVYWYRQLPEEGLKFMVYLQKENIIDESGMPKERFSAEFPKEGPSILRIQQVVRGDSAAYFCASSLDRFSSYEQYFGPGTRLTVT.

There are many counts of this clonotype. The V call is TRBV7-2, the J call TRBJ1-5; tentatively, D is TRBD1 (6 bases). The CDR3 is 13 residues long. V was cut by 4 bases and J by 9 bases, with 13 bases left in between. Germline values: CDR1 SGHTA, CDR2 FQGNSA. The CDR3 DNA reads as TGTGCCAGCAGCTCTGACAGGTGGCGGCCCCAGCATTTT. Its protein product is CASSSDRWRPQHF.

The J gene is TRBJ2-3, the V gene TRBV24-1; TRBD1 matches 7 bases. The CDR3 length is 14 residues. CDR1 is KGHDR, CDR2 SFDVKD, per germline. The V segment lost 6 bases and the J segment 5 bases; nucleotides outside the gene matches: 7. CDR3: CATSRTGARDTQYF. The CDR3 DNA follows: TGTGCCACCAGTCGGACAGGCGCCAGAGATACGCAGTATTTT.

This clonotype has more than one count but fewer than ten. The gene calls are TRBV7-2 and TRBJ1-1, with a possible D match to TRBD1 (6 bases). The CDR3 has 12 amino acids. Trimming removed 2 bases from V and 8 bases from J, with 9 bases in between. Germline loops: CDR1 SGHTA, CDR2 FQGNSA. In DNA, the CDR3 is TGTGCCAGCAGCTTACCAGGGGTAGAAGCTTTCTTT. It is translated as CASSLPGVEAFF.

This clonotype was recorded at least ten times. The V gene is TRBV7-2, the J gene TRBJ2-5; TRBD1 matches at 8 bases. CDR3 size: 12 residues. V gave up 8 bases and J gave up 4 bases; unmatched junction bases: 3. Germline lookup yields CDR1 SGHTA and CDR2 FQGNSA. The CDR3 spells CASAQGAETQYF. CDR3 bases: TGTGCCAGCGCCCAGGGGGCAGAGACCCAGTACTTC. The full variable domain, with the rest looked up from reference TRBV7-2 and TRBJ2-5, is GAGVSQSPSNKVTEKGKDVELRCDPISGHTALYWYRQSLGQGLEFLIYFQGNSAPDKSGLPSDRFSAERTGGSVSTLTIQRTQQEDSAVYLCASAQGAETQYFGPGTRLLVL.

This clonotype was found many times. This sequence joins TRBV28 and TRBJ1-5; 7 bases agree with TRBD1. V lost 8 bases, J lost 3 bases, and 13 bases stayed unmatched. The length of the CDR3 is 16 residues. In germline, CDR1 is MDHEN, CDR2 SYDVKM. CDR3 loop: CASGARGGTDNQPQHF. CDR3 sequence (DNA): TGTGCCAGCGGTGCCCGGGGCGGGACAGACAATCAGCCCCAGCATTTT.

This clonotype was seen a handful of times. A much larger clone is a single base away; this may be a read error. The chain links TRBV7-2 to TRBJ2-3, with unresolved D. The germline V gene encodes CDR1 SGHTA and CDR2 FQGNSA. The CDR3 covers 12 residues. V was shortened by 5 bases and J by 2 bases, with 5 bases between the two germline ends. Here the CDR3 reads CASSENTDTQYF. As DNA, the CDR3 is TGTGCCAGCAGCGAAAACACAGATACGCAGTATTTT. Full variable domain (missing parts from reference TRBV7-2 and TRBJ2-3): GAGVSQSPSNKVTEKGKDVELRCDPISGHTALYWYRQSLGQGLEFLIYFQGNSAPDKSGLPSDRFSAERTGGSVSTLTIQRTQQEDSAVYLCASSENTDTQYFGPGTRLTVL.

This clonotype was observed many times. The CDR3 protein is CASSLDPDGSPLHF. CDR3 in DNA: TGTGCCAGCAGCTTAGACCCAGATGGTTCACCCCTCCACTTT. V gene TRBV7-9 combines with J gene TRBJ1-6; D not resolved. V shed 1 base and J shed 9 bases, with 10 bases lying between them. The V gene's germline CDR1 is SEHNR and CDR2 FQNEAQ (reference sequence). CDR3 size: 14 residues.

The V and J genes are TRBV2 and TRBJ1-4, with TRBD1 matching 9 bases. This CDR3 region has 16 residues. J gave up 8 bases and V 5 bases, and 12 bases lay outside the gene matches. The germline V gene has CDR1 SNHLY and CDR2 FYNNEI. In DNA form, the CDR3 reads TGTGCCAGCAGTCCACCTTGGGGGACAGGGAAGGAAAAACTGTTTTTT. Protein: CASSPPWGTGKEKLFF.

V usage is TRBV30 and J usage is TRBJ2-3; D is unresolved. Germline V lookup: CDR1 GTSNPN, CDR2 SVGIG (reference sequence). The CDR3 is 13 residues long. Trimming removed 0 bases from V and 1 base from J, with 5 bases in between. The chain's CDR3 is CAWSVVGTDTQYF. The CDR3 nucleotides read TGTGCCTGGAGTGTGGTCGGCACAGATACGCAGTATTTT.

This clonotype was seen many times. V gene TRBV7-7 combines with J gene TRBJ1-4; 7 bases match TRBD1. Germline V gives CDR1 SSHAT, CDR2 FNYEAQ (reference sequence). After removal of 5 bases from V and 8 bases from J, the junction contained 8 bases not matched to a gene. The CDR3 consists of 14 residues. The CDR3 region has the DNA TGTGCCAGCAGCGAAGGGGGCTTTGGGGAAAAACTGTTTTTT. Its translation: CASSEGGFGEKLFF.

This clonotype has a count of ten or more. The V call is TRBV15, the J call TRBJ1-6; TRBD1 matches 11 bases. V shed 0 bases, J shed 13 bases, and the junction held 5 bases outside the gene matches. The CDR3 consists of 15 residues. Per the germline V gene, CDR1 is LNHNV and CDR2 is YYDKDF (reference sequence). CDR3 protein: CATSREGRDRGPLHF. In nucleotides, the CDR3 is TGTGCCACCAGCAGAGAGGGCAGGGACAGGGGGCCCCTCCACTTT. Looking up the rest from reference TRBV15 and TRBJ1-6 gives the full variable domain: DAMVIQNPRYQVTQFGKPVTLSCSQTLNHNVMYWYQQKSSQAPKLLFHYYDKDFNNEADTPDNFQSRRPNTSFCFLDIRSPGLGDTAMYLCATSREGRDRGPLHFGNGTRLTVT.

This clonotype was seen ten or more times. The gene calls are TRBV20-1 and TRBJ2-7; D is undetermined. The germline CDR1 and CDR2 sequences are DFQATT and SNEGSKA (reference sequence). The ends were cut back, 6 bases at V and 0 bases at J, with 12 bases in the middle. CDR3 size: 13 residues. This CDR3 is CSASPASSYEQYF. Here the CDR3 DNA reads TGCAGTGCCAGCCCTGCGAGCTCCTACGAGCAGTACTTC.

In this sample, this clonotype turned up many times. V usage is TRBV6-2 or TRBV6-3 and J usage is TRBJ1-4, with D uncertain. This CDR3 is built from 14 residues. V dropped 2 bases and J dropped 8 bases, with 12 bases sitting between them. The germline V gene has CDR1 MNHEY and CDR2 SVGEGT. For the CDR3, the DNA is TGTGCCAGCAGTTACGAGAGGGCAAGAGAAAAACTGTTTTTT. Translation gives CASSYERAREKLFF.

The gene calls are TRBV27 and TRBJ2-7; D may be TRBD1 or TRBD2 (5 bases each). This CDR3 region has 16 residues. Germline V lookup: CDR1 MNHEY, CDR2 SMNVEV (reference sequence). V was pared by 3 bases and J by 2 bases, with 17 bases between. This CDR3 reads CASSLIEGTAAYEQYF. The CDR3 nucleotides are TGTGCCAGCAGTTTGATAGAGGGGACCGCCGCCTACGAGCAGTACTTC.

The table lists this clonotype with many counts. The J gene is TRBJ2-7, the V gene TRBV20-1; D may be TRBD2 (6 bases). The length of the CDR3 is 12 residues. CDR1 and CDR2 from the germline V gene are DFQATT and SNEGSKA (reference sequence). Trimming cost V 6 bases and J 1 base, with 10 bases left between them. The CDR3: CSAASESYEQYF. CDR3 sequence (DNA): TGCAGTGCGGCTAGCGAATCCTACGAGCAGTACTTC.

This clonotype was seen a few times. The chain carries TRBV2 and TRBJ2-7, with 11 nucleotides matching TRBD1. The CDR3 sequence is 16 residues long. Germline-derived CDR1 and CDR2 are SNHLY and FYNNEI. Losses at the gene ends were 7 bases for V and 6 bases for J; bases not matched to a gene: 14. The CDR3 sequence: CASTLRRGQGGSEQYF. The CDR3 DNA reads TGTGCCAGCACCCTGAGGCGGGGACAGGGGGGTAGCGAGCAGTACTTC.

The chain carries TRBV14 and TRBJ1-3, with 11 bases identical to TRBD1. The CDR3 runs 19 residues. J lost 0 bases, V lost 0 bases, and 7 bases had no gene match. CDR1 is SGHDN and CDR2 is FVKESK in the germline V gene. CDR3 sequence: CASSQEKDRGPSSGNTIYF. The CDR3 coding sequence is TGTGCCAGCAGCCAAGAAAAGGACAGGGGGCCGTCCTCTGGAAACACCATATATTTT. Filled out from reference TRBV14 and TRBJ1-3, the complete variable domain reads EAGVTQFPSHSVIEKGQTVTLRCDPISGHDNLYWYRRVMGKEIKFLLHFVKESKQDESGMPNNRFLAERTGGTYSTLKVQPAELEDSGVYFCASSQEKDRGPSSGNTIYFGEGSWLTVV.

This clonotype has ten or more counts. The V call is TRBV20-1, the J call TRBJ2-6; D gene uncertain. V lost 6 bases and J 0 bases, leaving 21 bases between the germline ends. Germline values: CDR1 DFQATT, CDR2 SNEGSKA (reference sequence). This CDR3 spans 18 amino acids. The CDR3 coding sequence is TGCAGTGCCATTGGAACGTCAAGGGCATACTCTGGGGCCAACGTCCTGACTTTC. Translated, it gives CSAIGTSRAYSGANVLTF.

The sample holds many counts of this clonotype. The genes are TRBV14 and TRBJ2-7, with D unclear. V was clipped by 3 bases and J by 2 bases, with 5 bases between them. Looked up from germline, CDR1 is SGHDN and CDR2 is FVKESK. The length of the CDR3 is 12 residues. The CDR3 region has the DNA TGTGCCAGCAGCCACCGGGCCTACGAGCAGTACTTC. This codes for CASSHRAYEQYF. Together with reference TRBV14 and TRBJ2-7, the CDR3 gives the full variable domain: EAGVTQFPSHSVIEKGQTVTLRCDPISGHDNLYWYRRVMGKEIKFLLHFVKESKQDESGMPNNRFLAERTGGTYSTLKVQPAELEDSGVYFCASSHRAYEQYFGPGTRLTVT.

CDR3 amino acids: CASSPPSEGAGLYNEQFF. CDR3 nucleotide sequence: TGTGCCAGCAGTCCACCGTCTGAGGGGGCGGGGCTATACAATGAGCAGTTCTTC. The genes are TRBV28 and TRBJ2-1; a possible D gene is TRBD1 (7 bases). The CDR3 is 18 amino acids. V lost 5 bases and J 4 bases, leaving 24 bases between the germline ends. Germline assignment: CDR1 MDHEN and CDR2 SYDVKM.

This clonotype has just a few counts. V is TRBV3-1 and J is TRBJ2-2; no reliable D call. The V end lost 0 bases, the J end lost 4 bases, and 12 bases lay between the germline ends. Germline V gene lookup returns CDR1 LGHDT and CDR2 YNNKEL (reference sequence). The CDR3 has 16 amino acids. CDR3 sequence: CASSQDRVSPTGELFF. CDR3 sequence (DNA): TGTGCCAGCAGCCAAGATCGGGTTAGTCCCACCGGGGAGCTGTTTTTT. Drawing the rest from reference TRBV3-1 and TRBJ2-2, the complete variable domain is DTAVSQTPKYLVTQMGNDKSIKCEQNLGHDTMYWYKQDSKKFLKIMFSYNNKELIINETVPNRFSPKSPDKAHLNLHINSLELGDSAVYFCASSQDRVSPTGELFFGEGSRLTVL.